This T cell receptor (beta chain) was profiled in a study of blood T cells in healthy people across ages. Isolated per sample were at least 7 million PBMCs. No fewer than 5.5 micrograms of total RNA were isolated from every sample. The study's findings and limits: Long-lived donors had more naive CD4+ cells and higher diversity than aged donors.

Regarding this clonotype: Its antigen is unidentified.

J gave up 1 base and V 3 bases, and 3 bases lay outside the gene matches. This CDR3 spans 14 amino acids. Germline-derived CDR1 and CDR2 are DFQATT and SNEGSKA (reference sequence). Primers used in a second PCR of about 7 to 11 cycles were a sample-barcoded 5' primer and a J-beta primer mix. All samples gave at least 2.5 million CDR3-containing paired-end reads. Each CDR3 protein is one row after TCRdb ran MiXCR on the 5' RACE reads. The sample yields about 1.5 million distinct CDR3 sequences, approximately 42% seen once. Input material: blood. V gene TRBV20-1 combines with J gene TRBJ1-5; 7 nucleotides match TRBD1. The sequence came from a woman between 18 and 29 years old in good health. The CDR3 bases are TGCAGTGCTAGGGGACAGCAGAGCAATCAGCCCCAGCATTTT. Translated: CSARGQQSNQPQHF.